These T cell receptor beta chains were read from a single sample in a study of CD8+CD57+ T cells in acquired aplastic anemia. TCRdb itself ran the reads through MiXCR, one entry per CDR3 protein. This sample has approximately 170,000 distinct CDR3 sequences; just under 65% occur once, and the top ten carry less than 55%. Sequences were obtained from sorted CD4+, CD8+, or CD8+CD57+ T cells (not recorded which) from PBMCs. These receptors originate from a human donor in good health. CDR3s include the opening cysteine and the closing phenylalanine or tryptophan. Fields, in order: D gene, V gene, clone size, J gene, CDR3 DNA, CDR3 protein. D genes are given only for firm matches. Where a row states a size, it is once, few, many or the class of an expanded clone; other rows omit it.

.	TRBV7-2	.	TRBJ2-7	TGTGCCAGCAGCCCACCCAACCTTCCCCAGTGGGAGCAGTACTTC	CASSPPNLPQWEQYF
.	TRBV16	many	TRBJ1-5	TGTGCCAGCAGGCTACAGGGAGGCAATCAGCCCCAGCATTTT	CASRLQGGNQPQHF
.	TRBV5-1	few	TRBJ2-7	TGCGCCAGCAGCCCCGGTAGGGAGCAGTACTTC	CASSPGREQYF
.	TRBV20-1	many	TRBJ2-1	TGCAGTGCTAGAGATCTCCAGGGATCCTACAATGAGCAGTTCTTC	CSARDLQGSYNEQFF
TRBD1	TRBV7-6	.	TRBJ1-2	TGTGCCAGCAGCGTGGGACAGGGGTCTCATGGCTACACCTTC	CASSVGQGSHGYTF
.	TRBV6-4	.	TRBJ2-7	TGTGCCAGCAGTATCCCCGTGGACTTCCCTGGTCCTGGGTTCGAGCAGTACTTC	CASSIPVDFPGPGFEQYF
.	TRBV20-1	few	TRBJ1-1	TGCAGTGCTGCACACGGACAGCCGAGAGCTTTCTTT	CSAAHGQPRAFF
.	TRBV2	.	TRBJ1-1	TGTGCCGGCAGTGAGAGGGGTGGTTTTGGCACTGAAGCTTTCTTT	CAGSERGGFGTEAFF
.	TRBV7-8	.	TRBJ2-2	TGTGCCAGCAGCGAGGACGGCACCGGGGAGCTGTTTTTT	CASSEDGTGELFF
.	TRBV19	.	TRBJ2-5	TGTGCCAGTAGCCCCCAAACAGGGTTTAGGGAGACCCAGTACTTC	CASSPQTGFRETQYF
.	TRBV6-2/TRBV6-3	few	TRBJ1-1	TGTGCCAGCAGTTACGGGGGAAGGGGTGTCACTGAAGCTTTCTTT	CASSYGGRGVTEAFF
.	TRBV7-9	.	TRBJ2-2	TGTGCCAGCAGCTTGGCCTCGGGACACAGCTACACCGGGGAGCTGTTTTTT	CASSLASGHSYTGELFF
.	TRBV10-3	.	TRBJ2-1	TGTGCCATCAGTGAGTCAGGGGCGGTCTACAATGAGCAGTTCTTC	CAISESGAVYNEQFF
.	TRBV19	once	TRBJ2-5	TGTGCCAGTAGTATATCTGGATTAGGAGAGACCCAGTACTTC	CASSISGLGETQYF
.	TRBV5-1	.	TRBJ2-3	TGTGCCAGCAGCGTCTCCCCGCGGGATACGCAGTATTTT	CASSVSPRDTQYF
.	TRBV24-1	.	TRBJ2-1	TGTGCCACCCGGCAAGGGCCGGGTGAGCAGTTCTTC	CATRQGPGEQFF
.	TRBV7-8	once	TRBJ2-3	TGTGCCAGCAGCGGAGGAGGGGATACGCAGTATTTT	CASSGGGDTQYF
.	TRBV29-1	many	TRBJ2-7	TGCAGCGTTGAATGGGGTCGCGGCAGCGAGCAGTACTTC	CSVEWGRGSEQYF
TRBD1	TRBV7-9	.	TRBJ2-7	TGTGCCAGCAGCTTTGTGACAGGGGCCTACGAGCAGTACTTC	CASSFVTGAYEQYF
.	TRBV7-6	.	TRBJ2-3	TGTGCCAGCAGCCTCGACAGGATGTCGACAGATACGCAGTATTTT	CASSLDRMSTDTQYF
.	TRBV19	.	TRBJ2-1	TGTGCCAGTAGTTCTGGGACCCGATACAATGAGCAGTTCTTC	CASSSGTRYNEQFF
TRBD1	TRBV19	once	TRBJ1-2	TGTGCCAGTACCACGGACAGGCGAGATGGCTACACCTTC	CASTTDRRDGYTF
.	TRBV15	many	TRBJ2-3	TGTGCCACCAGCAGGCGGGGAGATACGCAGTATTTT	CATSRRGDTQYF
TRBD2	TRBV4-2	many	TRBJ2-7	TGTGCCAGCAGCCCCCGGACTAGTTCTACCTACGAGCAGTACTTC	CASSPRTSSTYEQYF
.	TRBV6-1	many	TRBJ1-2	TGTGCCAGCAGTGAACTGCTGGAGGGCTATGGCTACACCTTC	CASSELLEGYGYTF
.	TRBV7-9	.	TRBJ2-1	TGTGCCAGCAGCCAGACTAGCTCCTACAATGAGCAGTTCTTC	CASSQTSSYNEQFF
TRBD2	TRBV29-1	.	TRBJ2-7	TGCAGCGGTGGGACTAGCGGGCACGAGCAGTACTTC	CSGGTSGHEQYF
.	TRBV24-1	.	TRBJ2-2	TGTGCCACCAGTGCCCTAAGCCCGACAATCGGGGAGCTGTTTTTT	CATSALSPTIGELFF
.	TRBV7-9	many	TRBJ2-1	TGTGCCAGCAGCTTAGGTGCTGACAGGCCCGCCGGGAATGAGCAGTTCTTC	CASSLGADRPAGNEQFF